This T cell receptor beta chain stems from a study of T cells in Graves' hyperthyroidism and ophthalmopathy. Study-level findings and limits: Most thyroid clonotypes that were expanded above 0.001 also turned up in blood.

The CDR3 length is 14 residues. Germline V gives CDR1 SGHDT, CDR2 YYEEEE. Deletions cut 2 bases from V and 5 bases from J, with 13 bases between. With respect to this clonotype: As yet, its antigen is unknown.

Calling Graves' hyperthyroidism stable meant ophthalmopathy did not progress within 18 months. The investigators amplified TCR beta CDR3 regions from RNA transcripts. TCR CDR3 underwent first-round RT-PCR with the HTBI primer set. TCRdb processed the multiplex PCR reads anew with MiXCR; each CDR3 protein has one entry. The sample lists 340,000 or so distinct CDR3 sequences, 18% seen once, with roughly 49% in the top ten. Sample: blood. The TCR originated in a woman between 45 and 60 years old with Graves' hyperthyroidism. This chain links TRBV5-6 with TRBJ1-2; maybe TRBD1 (5 bases). CDR3 protein: CASSLAAGSYGYTF. The CDR3 coding sequence is TGTGCCAGCAGCTTAGCGGCAGGGTCGTATGGCTACACCTTC. Combining the CDR3 with reference TRBV5-6 and TRBJ1-2 gives the whole variable domain DAGVTQSPTHLIKTRGQQVTLRCSPKSGHDTVSWYQQALGQGPQFIFQYYEEEERQRGNFPDRFSGHQFPNYSSELNVNALLLGDSALYLCASSLAAGSYGYTFGSGTRLTVV.